The rows below give T cell receptor beta chains drawn from one sample of a study of shared clonotypes between healthy human individuals. TCRdb keeps only in-frame clones here, not all; method: immunoSEQ multiplex PCR. The data show roughly 2,000,000 clones, with roughly 95% seen just once and 0.95% to 1.5% held by the top ten. The specimen sequenced was naive CD8+ T cells sorted from blood. These receptor sequences come from a man between 18 and 35 years old in good health. CDR3s include the opening cysteine and the closing phenylalanine or tryptophan. D genes are given only for firm matches. The size field is filled for only some rows; it gives once, few, many or a size class.

clone_size,v_call,j_call,d_call,cdr3_aa,cdr3_nt
.,TRBV19,TRBJ2-2,TRBD1,CASSWTGLTGELFF,TGTGCCAGTAGTTGGACAGGGCTCACCGGGGAGCTGTTTTTT
.,TRBV4-1,TRBJ1-5,TRBD1,CASSPRTGDQPQHF,TGCGCCAGCAGCCCTAGGACAGGGGACCAGCCCCAGCATTTT
.,TRBV5-4,TRBJ2-2,.,CASSLSASTGELFF,TGTGCCAGCAGCTTGTCAGCTAGCACCGGGGAGCTGTTTTTT
.,TRBV6-5,TRBJ2-5,.,CASSYSAGVTETQYF,TGTGCCAGCAGTTACTCGGCGGGCGTTACTGAGACCCAGTACTTC
.,TRBV5-1,TRBJ2-7,TRBD1,CASSPGQGFYHEQYF,TGCGCCAGCAGCCCGGGACAGGGGTTTTACCACGAGCAGTACTTC
.,TRBV7-6,TRBJ2-3,.,CASSRNRVDSSDTQYF,TGTGCCAGCAGCCGCAACAGGGTTGATTCATCAGATACGCAGTATTTT
.,TRBV7-8,TRBJ1-6,.,CASSLNAQGNYNSPLHF,TGTGCCAGCAGCTTAAATGCCCAGGGAAACTATAATTCACCCCTCCACTTT
.,TRBV27,TRBJ1-1,.,CASSPAGLAAFF,TGTGCCAGCAGTCCAGCGGGGCTGGCAGCTTTCTTT
.,TRBV27,TRBJ2-7,TRBD1,CASSSGTGPYEQYF,TGTGCCAGCAGTTCAGGGACAGGCCCCTACGAGCAGTACTTC
.,TRBV5-1,TRBJ2-7,.,CASSFGRGFVSEQYF,TGCGCCAGCAGCTTCGGGCGGGGTTTCGTTTCCGAGCAGTACTTC
.,TRBV4-1,TRBJ1-5,.,CASSQGSGSHQPQHF,TGCGCCAGCAGCCAAGGGAGCGGATCCCATCAGCCCCAGCATTTT
.,TRBV6-6,TRBJ2-2,.,CASSYSIAGAGELFF,TGTGCCAGCAGTTACTCGATTGCTGGGGCCGGGGAGCTGTTTTTT
.,TRBV7-9,TRBJ2-1,TRBD1,CASSSTGGRNEQFF,TGTGCCAGCAGCTCGACAGGGGGAAGAAATGAGCAGTTCTTC
.,TRBV7-8,TRBJ1-1,TRBD1,CASSLGDSEAFF,TGTGCCAGCAGTCTAGGGGACAGTGAAGCTTTCTTT
.,TRBV10-3,TRBJ2-7,.,CAISDSGSSHEQYF,TGTGCCATCAGTGATTCAGGGAGCTCCCACGAGCAGTACTTC
once,TRBV7-9,TRBJ2-7,TRBD2,CASSSSIAGEDDEQYF,TGTGCCAGCAGCTCCTCCATAGCGGGGGAGGATGACGAGCAGTACTTC
.,TRBV18,TRBJ1-1,.,CASSPVGGTEAFF,TGTGCCAGCTCACCAGTCGGGGGTACTGAAGCTTTCTTT
.,TRBV6-5,TRBJ2-7,.,CASSYSPDAAYEQYF,TGTGCCAGCAGTTACTCCCCGGACGCAGCCTACGAGCAGTACTTC
.,TRBV6-1,TRBJ2-1,.,CASSFRMNDEQFF,TGTGCCAGCAGTTTCCGAATGAACGATGAGCAGTTCTTC
.,TRBV6-5,TRBJ2-3,.,CASSHPGSAQYF,TGTGCCAGCAGCCACCCAGGGTCGGCGCAGTATTTT
.,TRBV11-2,TRBJ2-7,.,CASNAGVSYEQYF,TGTGCCAGCAATGCTGGCGTCTCCTACGAGCAGTACTTC
.,TRBV5-4,TRBJ1-2,.,CASSLEGGGSNYGYTF,TGTGCCAGCAGCTTGGAGGGGGGCGGGTCTAACTATGGCTACACCTTC
.,TRBV7-3,TRBJ2-7,.,CASPLGSSYEQYF,TGTGCCAGCCCTTTGGGAAGCTCCTACGAGCAGTACTTC
.,TRBV4-3,TRBJ2-7,TRBD2,CASSQGAGVGAYEQYF,TGCGCCAGCAGCCAGGGAGCGGGAGTAGGAGCCTACGAGCAGTACTTC
.,TRBV25-1,TRBJ2-5,.,CASSEQGWETQYF,TGTGCCAGCAGTGAACAGGGATGGGAGACCCAGTACTTC
.,TRBV2,TRBJ2-3,TRBD1,CASLGVKGQITDTQYF,TGTGCCAGCCTGGGGGTTAAGGGACAGATCACAGATACGCAGTATTTT
.,TRBV5-4,TRBJ1-1,TRBD1,CASSQQGLNTEAFF,TGTGCCAGCAGCCAACAGGGGCTGAACACTGAAGCTTTCTTT
.,TRBV6-1,TRBJ2-1,TRBD1,CASSWDRGGYNEQFF,TGTGCCAGCAGTTGGGACAGGGGAGGTTACAATGAGCAGTTCTTC
.,TRBV21-1,TRBJ2-4,.,CASSNWRTGVISLAKNIQYF,TGTGCCAGCAGCAACTGGCGGACAGGGGTTATATCGTTAGCCAAAAACATTCAGTACTTC
.,TRBV9,TRBJ2-7,.,CASSVVESPYEQYF,TGTGCCAGCAGCGTAGTCGAGAGCCCCTACGAGCAGTACTTC
.,TRBV30,TRBJ2-7,TRBD1,CAWGTGQGAVEQYF,TGTGCCTGGGGGACGGGACAGGGGGCTGTCGAGCAGTACTTC
once,TRBV4-3,TRBJ1-1,.,CASSQDSGIYTEAFF,TGCGCCAGCAGCCAAGATTCAGGGATTTACACTGAAGCTTTCTTT
.,TRBV6-5,TRBJ1-1,.,CASSSGSTLNTEAFF,TGTGCCAGCAGTTCCGGGTCTACTTTGAACACTGAAGCTTTCTTT
.,TRBV4-1,TRBJ2-2,TRBD1,CASKIQGADTGELFF,TGCGCCAGCAAAATTCAGGGGGCGGACACCGGGGAGCTGTTTTTT
.,TRBV7-9,TRBJ2-7,TRBD2,CASSSRLGTSGRAYEQYF,TGTGCCAGCAGCTCGCGCCTAGGGACTAGCGGGAGGGCCTACGAGCAGTACTTC
.,TRBV29-1,TRBJ2-7,.,CSVETGHRYEQYF,TGCAGCGTTGAGACGGGACACCGCTACGAGCAGTACTTC
.,TRBV19,TRBJ2-5,.,CASSISQLPGTQETQYF,TGTGCCAGTAGTATATCCCAACTCCCGGGGACCCAAGAGACCCAGTACTTC
.,TRBV6-6,TRBJ1-6,TRBD1,CASSPGQASYNSPLHF,TGTGCCAGCAGCCCCGGACAGGCCAGCTATAATTCACCCCTCCACTTT